This T cell receptor beta chain originates from a study of blood T cell repertoires in COVID-19. Study-wide background: T cells, B-cell-depleted T cells, or PBMCs supplied cDNA or gDNA.

This CDR3 is 15 amino acids long. V shed 5 bases and J 5 bases; nucleotides not matched to a gene: 11. Germline values: CDR1 MNHEY, CDR2 SMNVEV (reference sequence). Sequencing used immunoSEQ multiplex PCR; TCRdb keeps in-frame clones, though not all of them. The sample shows 200,000 to 250,000 clones, around nine tenths of them seen only once. The chain combines TRBV27 with TRBJ1-2; 7 bases agree with TRBD1. The TCR comes from a woman younger than 30 who had recovered from COVID-19. Material: PBMCs or T cells enriched from blood (not recorded which). The CDR3 sequence: CASSSYRGRFYGYTF. DNA for the CDR3: TGTGCCAGCAGTAGCTACAGGGGACGTTTTTATGGCTACACCTTC.